Each of the 19 T cell receptor beta chains below was sequenced from the same sample in a study of shared clonotypes between healthy human individuals. TCRdb's copy holds only in-frame clones and misses some; the assay was immunoSEQ multiplex PCR. The table has 1.4 million to 1.5 million clones, about 96% seen once. Sequencing input: naive CD4+ T cells sorted from blood. Subset meaning: CD45RA+ positively selected. The source of these receptors is a man aged 25-45 years in good health.

The genes are TRBV7-8 and TRBJ2-2; D gene uncertain. Germline loops: CDR1 SGHVS, CDR2 FQNEAQ. The length of the CDR3 is 16 residues. Trimming left V 5 bases short and J 0 bases short, with 13 bases between. The CDR3, as DNA: TGTGCCAGCAGCGGTCAGATTTCCCCGAACACCGGGGAGCTGTTTTTT. It codes for CASSGQISPNTGELFF.

The rearrangement uses TRBV5-4 and TRBJ2-3; TRBD1 matches at 9 bases. The CDR3 is made up of 15 amino acids. Trimming cost V 4 bases and J 2 bases; bases outside gene matches: 5. Germline V gives CDR1 SGHNT, CDR2 YYREEE (reference sequence). The CDR3 loop is CASSRGQGHTDTQYF. CDR3 in DNA: TGTGCCAGCAGCCGGGGACAGGGACACACAGATACGCAGTATTTT.

This clone has more than one count but fewer than ten. The chain recombines TRBV6-1 with TRBJ2-1; a possible D gene is TRBD2 (5 bases). This CDR3 has 13 residues. Trimming left V 7 bases short and J 4 bases short, with 11 bases between. Germline CDR1 reads MNHNS; CDR2 reads SASEGT. CDR3 loop: CASKPGRYNEQFF. The DNA of the CDR3 is TGTGCCAGCAAGCCGGGAAGATACAATGAGCAGTTCTTC.

The chain recombines TRBV25-1 with TRBJ1-3; 7 nucleotides match TRBD1. The length of the CDR3 is 15 residues. Germline values: CDR1 MGHDK, CDR2 SYGVNS. V lost 5 bases to trimming and J lost 0 bases; unmatched junction nucleotides: 4. CDR3 coding DNA: TGTGCCAGCAGTTCGGCAGGGGGCTCTGGAAACACCATATATTTT. It encodes CASSSAGGSGNTIYF.

The J gene is TRBJ2-3, the V gene TRBV4-3; tentative D call: TRBD2 (6 bases). This CDR3 contains 19 residues. Trimming stripped 3 bases from V and 1 base from J, with 23 bases between. The germline gives CDR1 LGHNA, CDR2 YSLEER. The CDR3 DNA is TGCGCCAGCAGCCAGGACTGGGCGGGCACGGGGGTCCGCACAGATACGCAGTATTTT. Its protein is CASSQDWAGTGVRTDTQYF.

The chain links TRBV30 to TRBJ2-5; D may be TRBD2 (7 bases). V was trimmed by 6 bases and J by 4 bases, leaving 12 bases between them. CDR1 and CDR2 from the germline V gene are GTSNPN and SVGIG (reference sequence). The CDR3 is 12 amino acids. This CDR3 is CACRGGVETQYF. The CDR3 nucleotides read TGTGCCTGTAGGGGGGGGGTAGAGACCCAGTACTTC. Combining the CDR3 with reference TRBV30 and TRBJ2-5 gives the whole variable domain SQTIHQWPATLVQPVGSPLSLECTVEGTSNPNLYWYRQAAGRGLQLLFYSVGIGQISSEVPQNLSASRPQDRQFILSSKKLLLSDSGFYLCACRGGVETQYFGPGTRLLVL.

The J gene is TRBJ1-1, the V gene TRBV18, with D unresolved. The CDR3 spans 15 residues. Germline CDR1 and CDR2: KGHSH and LQKENI. The V gene lost 4 bases and the J gene lost 0 bases, with 12 bases spanning the gap. In DNA form, the CDR3 reads TGTGCCAGCTCACGGGGAGGAGAGATGAACACTGAAGCTTTCTTT. Its translation is CASSRGGEMNTEAFF.

J is TRBJ2-7 and V is TRBV7-9, with D unresolved. CDR3 length equals 15 residues. The germline V gene has CDR1 SEHNR and CDR2 FQNEAQ (reference sequence). The V end was cut by 0 bases, the J end by 3 bases, with 12 bases between. CDR3 protein: CASSLAGSAGYEQYF. The CDR3, as DNA: TGTGCCAGCAGCTTAGCGGGGTCAGCAGGCTACGAGCAGTACTTC.

The chain joins TRBV5-5 to TRBJ2-1; D unclear. The CDR3 totals 14 residues. In germline, CDR1 is SGHKS, CDR2 YYEKEE (reference sequence). Between the trimmed V and J ends, which lost 3 bases and 1 base, there was a span of 8 bases. CDR3 sequence reads: CASSSLDSYNEQFF. The CDR3 bases are TGTGCCAGCAGCTCCCTAGATTCCTACAATGAGCAGTTCTTC.

This chain links TRBV4-3 with TRBJ1-4; 8 bases align to TRBD1. This CDR3 is built from 16 residues. After removal of 3 bases from V and 6 bases from J, the junction contained 9 bases not matched to a gene. Germline lookup yields CDR1 LGHNA and CDR2 YSLEER. The CDR3 spells CASSQGTGINHEKLFF. In DNA form, the CDR3 reads TGCGCCAGCAGCCAGGGGACAGGCATCAATCATGAAAAACTGTTTTTT.

The gene calls are TRBV7-9 and TRBJ2-1; TRBD1 matches 8 bases. This CDR3 is 15 amino acids long. V dropped 5 bases and J dropped 7; count of bases not matched to a gene: 10. Germline V gene lookup returns CDR1 SEHNR and CDR2 FQNEAQ (reference sequence). For the CDR3, the DNA is TGTGCCAGCAGCCCAGGGGGCGCGGTATTAAATGAGCAGTTCTTC. It encodes CASSPGGAVLNEQFF.

Concerning this clone itself: Sequence at one end of the junction differs from germline and may be a read error. This chain links TRBV27 with TRBJ1-1; D gene ambiguous. This CDR3 region has 13 residues. Germline V lookup: CDR1 MNHEY, CDR2 SMNVEV (reference sequence). CDR3 bases: TGTGCCAGCAGTTACGGCAACCCCACTGAGGCTTTCTTT. Amino acids: CASSYGNPTEAFF.

The chain is built from TRBV4-1 and TRBJ2-7, with TRBD2 matching 11 bases. CDR1 and CDR2 (germline): MGHRA, YSYEKL. The CDR3 has 18 residues. The trim removed 2 bases at V and 3 bases at J, leaving 12 bases unmatched. The CDR3 loop reads CASSQQRGASGRIYEQYF. DNA for the CDR3: TGCGCCAGCAGCCAACAGCGCGGAGCTAGCGGGAGGATCTACGAGCAGTACTTC.

The chain has TRBV7-2 and TRBJ2-1; 10 positions match TRBD2. Per germline, CDR1 SGHTA and CDR2 FQGNSA. The CDR3 totals 16 residues. V lost 1 base, J lost 4 bases, and 4 bases stayed unmatched. This chain's CDR3 is CASSLVSSGSYNEQFF. The CDR3 DNA follows: TGTGCCAGCAGCTTAGTGTCTAGCGGGAGTTACAATGAGCAGTTCTTC.

The chain combines TRBV9 with TRBJ2-1, with TRBD1 as a possible D gene (6 bases). Trimming took off 2 bases at V and 0 bases at J, with 9 bases between the two ends. CDR1 and CDR2 (germline): SGDLS, YYNGEE. CDR3 length: 15 amino acids. For the CDR3, the DNA is TGTGCCAGCAGCGTCATAGGGGGCTCCTACAATGAGCAGTTCTTC. Protein product: CASSVIGGSYNEQFF.

This sequence joins TRBV5-4 and TRBJ2-2, with a tentative D call TRBD2 (6 bases). The germline gives CDR1 SGHNT, CDR2 YYREEE (reference sequence). The CDR3 is made up of 14 amino acids. Trimming removed 4 bases at V and 6 bases at J, with 13 bases between. The CDR3 DNA sequence: TGTGCCAGCAGCGGACGGGAGTTTCCCGGGGAGCTGTTTTTT. It codes for CASSGREFPGELFF.

This chain links TRBV18 with TRBJ2-1; TRBD2 agrees at 11 bases. Germline trimming cut 3 bases from V and 5 bases from J; bases unmatched to any gene: 9. CDR1 and CDR2 (germline): KGHSH, LQKENI. This CDR3 spans 17 amino acids. CDR3 coding DNA: TGTGCCAGCTCACCCGGAACACTAGCGGGAGCGAACAATGAGCAGTTCTTC. It encodes CASSPGTLAGANNEQFF.

V and J are TRBV5-6 and TRBJ2-1; D is undetermined. CDR1 is SGHDT and CDR2 is YYEEEE in the germline V gene. The CDR3 has 15 residues. Trimming removed 0 bases from V and 2 bases from J, with 9 bases in between. The CDR3 coding sequence is TGTGCCAGCAGCTTGGACGGTGCGACCTACAATGAGCAGTTCTTC. Protein sequence: CASSLDGATYNEQFF.

V gene TRBV5-6 combines with J gene TRBJ1-5; 10 nucleotides match TRBD1. The CDR3 has 17 amino acids. Germline CDR1 and CDR2: SGHDT and YYEEEE. V shed 4 bases, J shed 2 bases, and the junction held 9 bases outside the gene matches. Here the CDR3 reads CASSSRTGGSGNQPQHF. The CDR3 DNA is TGTGCCAGCAGCAGTAGGACAGGGGGTAGCGGCAATCAGCCCCAGCATTTT.